Detailed here is one TCR beta chain. The sample comes from a study of blood T cell repertoires in COVID-19. The trim removed 1 base at V and 8 bases at J, leaving 13 bases unmatched. The V gene's germline CDR1 is SGHRS and CDR2 YFSETQ. The CDR3 is made up of 18 amino acids. Across 20 to 25 US areas, participants ranged in age from roughly 18 to 95 years. The study counted Cohort 3 donors as recovered given two negative PCRs, clearance, or symptom resolution. The protocol was immunoSEQ multiplex PCR, while the TCRdb copy is restricted to in-frame clones and leaves out a portion. This table has around 370,000 clones, 88% appearing once.

The chain links TRBV5-1 to TRBJ1-6; TRBD1 aligns across 9 bases. Sequenced material: PBMCs or T cells enriched from blood (not recorded which). This TCR derives from a woman aged 18-30 years who had recovered from COVID-19. The CDR3 coding sequence is TGCGCCAGCAGCTTGCTAGACAGGGGGAAAAGAAGAGATTCACCCCTCCACTTT. It specifies CASSLLDRGKRRDSPLHF.